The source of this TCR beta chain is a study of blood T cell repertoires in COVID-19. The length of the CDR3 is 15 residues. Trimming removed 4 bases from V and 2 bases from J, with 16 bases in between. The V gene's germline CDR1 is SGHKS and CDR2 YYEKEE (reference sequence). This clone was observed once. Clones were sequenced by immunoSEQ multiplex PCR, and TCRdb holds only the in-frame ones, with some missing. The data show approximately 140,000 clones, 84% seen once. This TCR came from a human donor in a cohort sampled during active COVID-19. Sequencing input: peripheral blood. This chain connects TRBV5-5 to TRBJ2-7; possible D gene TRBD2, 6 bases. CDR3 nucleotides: TGTGCCAGCAGCCGATCCTTAGCGGCGCCCTACGAGCAGTACTTC. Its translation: CASSRSLAAPYEQYF.